What follows describes a single T cell receptor (beta chain). PCR amplification relied on 60 Vbeta primers (plus 13 Jbeta primers). Repertoires were generated with immunoSEQ multiplex PCR, while TCRdb's copy carries only in-frame clones and drops some. The table shows fewer than 85,000 clones, with over 70% occurring only once. These data come from a study of cytomegalovirus exposure and HLA in healthy donors. V was pared by 5 bases and J by 2 bases, with 10 bases between. This CDR3 comprises 13 residues. Germline CDR1 is MNHEY and CDR2 is SVGAGI. The clonotype originates from a male donor in good health and CMV-seropositive. The chain carries TRBV6-5 and TRBJ2-7, with D possibly TRBD1 on 6 matching bases. The sample consisted of PBMCs. CDR3: CASSKGHPYEQYF. The CDR3 DNA is TGTGCCAGCAGTAAGGGACACCCCTACGAGCAGTACTTC.